A selection of T cell receptor beta chains follows, all from one sample in a study of graft-versus-host responses after intestinal transplantation. Some clones are missing from TCRdb's copy, which holds only in-frame ones; the method was immunoSEQ multiplex PCR. The repertoire holds under 50,000 clones, with approximately 89% as singletons. The sample consisted of PBMCs, taken 267 days after transplant. The receptors were gathered from a human patient who received an intestinal transplant, so some T cells may come from the graft donor. Both conserved end residues are part of each CDR3. D genes are given only for firm matches. Size is stated for part of the rows, as once, few or many counts, or as a class when the clone is expanded.

.	.	TRBV6-1	CASSALYREYPKNIQYF
.	.	TRBV7-6	CASSLQPSAGYTF
.	.	TRBV10-3	CAISTSTTVTDTQYF
.	.	TRBV15	CATSRGVRDNGNTIYF
.	.	TRBV5-8	CASSLRDPYEQYF
.	.	TRBV29-1	CSVETESYEQYF
.	.	TRBV11-2	CASSPASRYEQYF
TRBD1	few	TRBV29-1	CSVAVVTGGQINSYEQYF
TRBD2	.	TRBV5-6	CASSLIAGTSGTDTQYF
TRBD1	.	TRBV5-4	CASSPRGRSLIDPSYTF
.	.	TRBV5-4	CASSTLQGKEETQYF
.	.	TRBV6-5	CASSPSGSQETQYF
.	.	TRBV5-1	CASSSVRGLTNYGYTF
TRBD1	.	TRBV11-1	CASSFWDLGQGRNEQFF
TRBD1	.	TRBV7-2	CASSLDRGRYEQYF
.	.	TRBV7-2	CASSLNRELFF